This TCR beta chain was recovered during a study of type 1 and type 2 diabetes patients. Study findings and constraints: Both CD4+ and CD8+ type 2 diabetes repertoires showed significantly higher diversity than type 1. Groups were not age- or gender-matched, which may bias interpretation.

This clonotype has a count of ten or more. Antigen: not known. Other autoimmune diseases and infections within the past four weeks excluded donors. CDR1 SGHTA and CDR2 FQGNSA come from the germline V gene. CDR3 size: 15 residues. The V and J ends lost 5 bases and 0 bases, in that order; junction bases with no gene match: 4. Genomic DNA was the PCR template. A primer set of 30 forward and 13 reverse primers amplified the CDR3. One entry per CDR3 protein results from TCRdb running MiXCR on the multiplex PCR reads. The sample records about 250,000 distinct CDR3 sequences, approximately 45% being singletons.

The clonotype was recovered from a man between 18 and 29 years old with type 2 diabetes. Material for sequencing was peripheral blood mononuclear cells (PBMCs). The rearrangement links TRBV7-2 to TRBJ2-3, with TRBD2 matching over 8 bases. The chain's CDR3 is CASSLSGTSTDTQYF. For the CDR3, the DNA is TGTGCCAGCAGCCTTAGCGGGACTAGCACAGATACGCAGTATTTT.